These 32 T cell receptor beta chains were sequenced from one sample in a study of graft-versus-host responses after intestinal transplantation (dated by TCRdb to about 2021). The label giving this sample's time point can be read as: cells obtained before transplantation from donor or recipient. These receptors are not linked to any known antigen. The library came from the immunoSEQ multiplex PCR assay. The table was pulled from immuneACCESS by TCRdb, which kept in-frame rearrangements only. Such tables lose some clones; where checked, under half of the loss comes from unresolved V genes, and the rest has no known cause. The sample has tens of thousands of clones on record, approximately 88% of them singletons. Clones ranked in the top ten supply approximately 0.6% of the sample. The material sequenced was unstimulated CD4+ T cells sorted from spleen or lymph node cells, taken before transplant. The source is a human donor who was the organ donor for an intestinal transplant.

The chain is built from TRBV29-1 and TRBJ2-7; 8 bases line up with TRBD1. CDR1 and CDR2 from the germline V gene are SQVTM and ANQGSEA. The CDR3 contains 13 residues. Trimming took 6 bases from V and 3 from J; bases not matched to a gene: 7. In nucleotides, the CDR3 is TGCAGCGTGCCAGGGGGCTCGATCTACGAGCAGTACTTC. Translation: CSVPGGSIYEQYF.

The chain uses TRBV6-1 and TRBJ2-2, with D perhaps TRBD2 (5 bases). The CDR3 consists of 12 residues. V lost 8 bases and J 1 base, leaving 5 bases between the germline ends. Germline V lookup: CDR1 MNHNS, CDR2 SASEGT. Written as DNA, the CDR3 is TGTGCCAGCGGGAGGAACACCGGGGAGCTGTTTTTT. Encoded protein: CASGRNTGELFF.

The rearrangement joins TRBV19 to TRBJ2-3; 7 bases are a match to TRBD2. This CDR3 is 12 amino acids long. Per the germline V gene, CDR1 is LNHDA and CDR2 is SQIVND (reference sequence). V lost 4 bases, J lost 7 bases, and 2 bases stayed unmatched. The DNA for the CDR3 is TGTGCCAGTAGTACGGGAGGATATACGCAGTATTTT. It translates to CASSTGGYTQYF.

This clone was picked up one time. The chain carries TRBV11-1 and TRBJ2-5; D is unclear. The J call may be wrong; the DNA end is better matched by TRBJ2-7. The CDR3 extends over 12 amino acids. The germline CDR1 and CDR2 sequences are SGHAT and FQDESV (reference sequence). In DNA form, the CDR3 reads TGTGCCAGCAGCCCCCAGGCCCACGAGCAGTACTTC. Amino acid sequence: CASSPQAHEQYF.

The rearrangement links TRBV29-1 to TRBJ1-3; 8 nucleotides align to TRBD1. Germline assignment: CDR1 SQVTM and CDR2 ANQGSEA. The CDR3 is 14 amino acids. The trim removed 2 bases at V and 3 bases at J, leaving 3 bases unmatched. CDR3 sequence reads: CSVEQGAGGNTIYF. The CDR3 bases are TGCAGCGTTGAACAGGGGGCAGGTGGAAACACCATATATTTT.

This clone was detected only once. The genes are TRBV28 and TRBJ1-1; 7 positions agree with TRBD1. After removal of 4 bases from V and 4 bases from J, the junction contained 6 bases not matched to a gene. The CDR3 is made up of 14 amino acids. The germline gives CDR1 MDHEN, CDR2 SYDVKM. In DNA form, the CDR3 reads TGTGCCAGCAGTTCTGACAGGGCGAGCACTGAAGCTTTCTTT. Amino acids: CASSSDRASTEAFF.

V usage is TRBV6-1 and J usage is TRBJ1-2, with 8 bases aligning to TRBD1. CDR3 size: 16 residues. Germline values: CDR1 MNHNS, CDR2 SASEGT. V was pared by 4 bases and J by 11 bases, with 18 bases of the junction left unmatched. The CDR3 DNA sequence: TGTGCCAGCAGTGTCACCCGGACAGGGAGTAAGGGGTCGTACACCTTC. Its protein is CASSVTRTGSKGSYTF.

The chain is built from TRBV30 and TRBJ1-1, with TRBD1 matching 7 bases. CDR1 and CDR2 from the germline V gene are GTSNPN and SVGIG (reference sequence). This CDR3 has 13 residues. V trimming: 5 bases; J trimming: 0 bases; junction bases outside the gene matches: 3. CDR3 protein: CAWDRALNTEAFF. The CDR3 region has the DNA TGTGCCTGGGACAGGGCCCTGAACACTGAAGCTTTCTTT.

The rearrangement joins TRBV5-4 to TRBJ2-2, with 12 bases lining up with TRBD2. The CDR3 consists of 16 residues. CDR1 is SGHNT and CDR2 is YYREEE in the germline V gene (reference sequence). V lost 4 bases, J lost 6 bases, and 7 bases stayed unmatched. CDR3 region: CASSNPSGRGAGELFF. CDR3 coding DNA: TGTGCCAGCAGCAACCCTAGCGGGAGGGGCGCCGGGGAGCTGTTTTTT.

The chain links TRBV6-1 to TRBJ2-3; 13 bases map to TRBD2. The junction had 6 bases not matched to a gene; V was cut back by 4 bases and J by 5 bases. CDR3 size: 16 residues. Germline CDR1 MNHNS, CDR2 SASEGT. The CDR3: CASSVTSGRSVDTQYF. The CDR3 nucleotides read TGTGCCAGCAGTGTGACTAGCGGGAGGTCGGTAGATACGCAGTATTTT.

The chain recombines TRBV28 with TRBJ1-2; 8 bases line up with TRBD1. This CDR3 is built from 13 residues. The germline gives CDR1 MDHEN, CDR2 SYDVKM. Germline trimming cut 8 bases from V and 8 bases from J; bases unmatched to any gene: 10. CDR3: CASATETGDGYTF. The CDR3 region has the DNA TGTGCCAGCGCGACGGAGACAGGGGACGGCTACACCTTC.

This clone occurred a few times. A junction boundary mismatches the germline segment, possibly from a read error. V is TRBV6-1 and J is TRBJ2-3, with TRBD2 identical over 13 bases. The CDR3 covers 19 residues. Germline V lookup: CDR1 MNHNS, CDR2 SASEGT. CDR3 region: CASREGTSGKGVGTDTQYF. CDR3 nucleotide sequence: TGTGCCAGCAGAGAAGGGACTAGCGGGAAGGGAGTTGGCACAGATACGCAGTATTTT.

DNA of the CDR3: TGTGCCAGTCAGGGGCCCCAACCCTCACCCCAGCATTTT. Its protein product is CASQGPQPSPQHF. The chain employs TRBV25-1 and TRBJ1-5; tentative D call: TRBD1 (6 bases). This CDR3 comprises 13 residues. Germline V gene sequence: CDR1 MGHDK, CDR2 SYGVNS. Trimming stripped 9 bases from V and 10 bases from J, with 19 bases between.

This chain joins TRBV5-1 and TRBJ2-2; 9 bases line up with TRBD1. The germline CDR1 and CDR2 sequences are SGHRS and YFSETQ. The CDR3 covers 15 residues. The junction had 6 bases not matched to a gene; V was cut back by 2 bases and J by 7 bases. CDR3: CASSFTGGNIGELFF. The CDR3 coding sequence is TGCGCCAGCAGCTTTACAGGGGGCAATATCGGGGAGCTGTTTTTT.

The chain has TRBV19 and TRBJ1-4, with TRBD1 as a possible D gene (6 bases). Germline CDR1 and CDR2: LNHDA and SQIVND (reference sequence). The CDR3 length is 16 residues. The germline V and J ends were trimmed by 5 bases and 3 bases, with 16 bases remaining between them. The CDR3 DNA reads TGTGCCAGTAGTCCTCAGGGGAACTCAGCTAATGAAAAACTGTTTTTT. Its translation is CASSPQGNSANEKLFF.

V usage is TRBV6-6 and J usage is TRBJ2-7; D perhaps matches TRBD2 (6 bases). The CDR3 sequence is 14 residues long. Germline CDR1 and CDR2: MNHNY and SVGAGI (reference sequence). The V end lost 2 bases, the J end lost 5 bases, and 13 bases lay between the germline ends. In nucleotides, the CDR3 is TGTGCCAGCAGTTACGGGCGGACTACCGACGAGCAGTACTTC. Amino acid sequence: CASSYGRTTDEQYF.

The rearrangement joins TRBV7-9 to TRBJ2-7; TRBD2 is a possible D gene (5 bases). The CDR3 is 13 residues long. Between the trimmed V and J ends, which lost 7 bases and 0 bases, there was a span of 10 bases. Germline lookup yields CDR1 SEHNR and CDR2 FQNEAQ (reference sequence). CDR3 DNA sequence: TGTGCCAGCACCCCGGGGAGCTCCTACGAGCAGTACTTC. Its translation: CASTPGSSYEQYF.

In DNA form, the CDR3 reads TGTGCCAGCAGCCAGCAGAACAGTGGAGGCTATGGCTACACCTTC. This encodes CASSQQNSGGYGYTF. The chain uses TRBV4-2 and TRBJ1-2; unclear D gene. CDR1 and CDR2 from the germline V gene are LGHNA and YNFKEQ. V was cut by 3 bases and J by 4 bases, with 15 bases left in between. This CDR3 comprises 15 residues.

The rearrangement joins TRBV21-1 to TRBJ1-1; no check of the table's D call, TRBD1, against the DNA was made. TRBV21-1 is tagged as a pseudogene. This CDR3 region has 15 residues. The CDR3 sequence is CAVTGEALSNTEAFF. DNA for the CDR3: TGTGCGGTTACAGGGGAGGCCCTTTCGAACACTGAAGCTTTCTTT.

The sample holds one count of this clone. The chain links TRBV7-2 to TRBJ2-7; TRBD1 is a possible D gene (6 bases). V was shortened by 3 bases and J by 2 bases, with 17 bases between the two germline ends. Germline values: CDR1 SGHTA, CDR2 FQGNSA. The CDR3 has 16 residues. The CDR3 reads CASSFESTGPPYEQYF. CDR3 in DNA: TGTGCCAGCAGCTTTGAATCGACAGGACCCCCCTACGAGCAGTACTTC.

There are a few counts of this clone. V is TRBV5-6 and J is TRBJ1-4, with 7 bases matching TRBD1. V gave up 4 bases and J gave up 8 bases; unmatched junction bases: 8. Germline assignment: CDR1 SGHDT and CDR2 YYEEEE. This CDR3 contains 14 residues. CDR3 nucleotides: TGTGCCAGCAGCGAACAGGGGAGATCCGAAAAACTGTTTTTT. Amino acid sequence: CASSEQGRSEKLFF.

This clone was counted once. V and J are TRBV28 and TRBJ2-5, with 14 bases that match TRBD2. With V trimmed by 6 bases and J by 0 bases, 9 bases remained unmatched. The CDR3 runs to 18 residues. Germline-derived CDR1 and CDR2 are MDHEN and SYDVKM. CDR3 amino acids: CASSPSGLAGANQETQYF. For the CDR3, the DNA is TGTGCCAGCAGCCCATCGGGACTAGCGGGAGCGAACCAAGAGACCCAGTACTTC.

The chain links TRBV9 to TRBJ1-1, with 7 bases matching TRBD1. The CDR3 has 14 residues. The ends lost 0 bases at V and 1 base at J; junction bases unmatched: 0. The germline V gene encodes CDR1 SGDLS and CDR2 YYNGEE. The CDR3 here is CASSVAGGNTEAFF. The CDR3 coding sequence is TGTGCCAGCAGCGTAGCAGGGGGGAACACTGAAGCTTTCTTT.

This chain links TRBV30 with TRBJ2-2, with TRBD2 matching 7 bases. The ends lost 7 bases at V and 4 bases at J; junction bases unmatched: 12. This CDR3 has 15 residues. CDR1 is GTSNPN and CDR2 is SVGIG in the germline V gene (reference sequence). CDR3 DNA: TGTGCCTCCGCCGTAGCGGGTGCGAGCACCGGGGAGCTGTTTTTT. This gives the protein CASAVAGASTGELFF.

This sequence joins TRBV4-2 and TRBJ2-7; 10 nucleotides line up with TRBD1. Trimming cost V 1 base and J 4 bases; bases outside gene matches: 7. The CDR3 runs 16 residues. Germline V gene sequence: CDR1 LGHNA, CDR2 YNFKEQ. The CDR3 spells CASSQGRGTGEYEQYF. CDR3 coding DNA: TGTGCCAGCAGCCAAGGGAGAGGGACAGGGGAATACGAGCAGTACTTC.

This CDR3 reads CASRPSGQNIQYF. The CDR3, as DNA: TGTGCCAGCAGACCCAGTGGCCAAAACATTCAGTACTTC. The V and J genes are TRBV6-1 and TRBJ2-4; D not resolved. The CDR3 sequence is 13 residues long. The V and J ends lost 6 bases and 5 bases respectively, with 11 bases between them. The V gene's germline CDR1 is MNHNS and CDR2 SASEGT.

The V and J genes are TRBV18 and TRBJ1-2; the match to TRBD1 covers 10 bases. V gave up 6 bases and J gave up 0 bases; unmatched junction bases: 7. Germline CDR1 reads KGHSH; CDR2 reads LQKENI. The CDR3 contains 16 residues. The CDR3 loop is CASSPGTGEANYGYTF. In nucleotides, the CDR3 is TGTGCCAGCTCCCCCGGGACAGGGGAGGCTAACTATGGCTACACCTTC. Full variable domain (missing parts from reference TRBV18 and TRBJ1-2): NAGVMQNPRHLVRRRGQEARLRCSPMKGHSHVYWYRQLPEEGLKFMVYLQKENIIDESGMPKERFSAEFPKEGPSILRIQQVVRGDSAAYFCASSPGTGEANYGYTFGSGTRLTVV.

This chain connects TRBV7-2 to TRBJ2-7, with 8 bases fitting TRBD2. The CDR3 length is 14 residues. Germline V lookup: CDR1 SGHTA, CDR2 FQGNSA. The ends lost 5 bases at V and 5 bases at J; junction bases unmatched: 8. The CDR3: CASSLRGGVDEQYF. As DNA, the CDR3 is TGTGCCAGCAGCCTCCGGGGGGGAGTGGACGAGCAGTACTTC.

The V gene is TRBV6-5, the J gene TRBJ2-7; 7 bases are a match to TRBD2. Germline V gene lookup returns CDR1 MNHEY and CDR2 SVGAGI. The ends lost 0 bases at V and 4 bases at J; junction bases unmatched: 9. CDR3 length: 16 amino acids. CDR3 nucleotides: TGTGCCAGCAGTTACTCGCGCCCGGGGGAGGGTTACGAGCAGTACTTC. It encodes CASSYSRPGEGYEQYF.

This chain connects TRBV25-1 to TRBJ1-4; TRBD1 agrees at 7 bases. The germline CDR1 and CDR2 sequences are MGHDK and SYGVNS. After removal of 5 bases from V and 0 bases from J, the junction contained 6 bases not matched to a gene. CDR3 length: 16 amino acids. Written as DNA, the CDR3 is TGTGCCAGCAGTCAGGGGGAAGGGGCAACTAATGAAAAACTGTTTTTT. Its translation is CASSQGEGATNEKLFF.

The CDR3: CATSRVQGSYNSPLHF. CDR3 coding DNA: TGTGCCACCAGCAGAGTCCAGGGTTCCTATAATTCACCCCTCCACTTT. The V gene is TRBV15, the J gene TRBJ1-6; tentatively, D is TRBD1 (5 bases). The germline V gene has CDR1 LNHNV and CDR2 YYDKDF (reference sequence). The CDR3 has 16 residues. Deletions cut 1 base from V and 1 base from J, with 8 bases between.

The chain joins TRBV28 to TRBJ1-5; weak D call: TRBD1 (5 bases). The CDR3 runs to 15 residues. V shed 5 bases and J shed 3 bases, with 14 bases lying between them. CDR1 and CDR2 (germline): MDHEN, SYDVKM. This CDR3 reads CASSDREWDNQPQHF. CDR3 DNA sequence: TGTGCCAGCAGTGACAGAGAATGGGACAATCAGCCCCAGCATTTT.